The 30 T cell receptor beta chains below were found in one sample sequenced in a study of shared clonotypes between healthy human individuals (dated by TCRdb to the early 2020s). For the CD8 naive samples, CD45RO-negative cells were positively selected for CCR7, yielding a CD45RA+CCR7+ population from which TemRA cells were excluded. Library prep was done by the immunoSEQ multiplex PCR assay. Here the immuneACCESS table is served through TCRdb, limited to in-frame sequences with V and J called. Missing clones are a known gap in these copies; in checked studies unresolved V genes cover under half, and the rest lacks a known reason. Counted in this sample were 1.5 million to 2.5 million clones; about 95% of them appeared once. Clones ranked in the top ten supply 1% to 1.5% of the sample. Sequences were obtained from naive CD8+ T cells sorted from blood. Taken with the paper, the label for cell subset or site translates to: CD45RA+CCR7+. Every receptor here comes from a man younger than 30 in good health.

The rearrangement uses TRBV11-2 and TRBJ2-7; D possibly uses TRBD1 or TRBD2 (5 bases each). In germline, CDR1 is SGHAT, CDR2 FQNNGV. Trimming cost V 5 bases and J 3 bases, with 17 bases left between them. CDR3 length: 15 amino acids. The chain's CDR3 is CASSQPPGPYYEQYF. The CDR3 bases are TGTGCCAGCAGCCAACCCCCGGGACCCTACTACGAGCAGTACTTC.

The V gene is TRBV7-8, the J gene TRBJ2-4; unclear D gene. Trimming removed 6 bases from V and 5 bases from J, with 20 bases in between. Germline V gene lookup returns CDR1 SGHVS and CDR2 FQNEAQ. The CDR3 runs to 16 residues. The CDR3 spells CASSSDSPASENIQYF. CDR3 nucleotides: TGTGCCAGCAGTTCTGATTCACCTGCTTCAGAAAACATTCAGTACTTC. The variable domain in full, with the rest retrieved from reference TRBV7-8 and TRBJ2-4, is GAGVSQSPRYKVAKRGQDVALRCDPISGHVSLFWYQQALGQGPEFLTYFQNEAQLDKSGLPSDRFFAERPEGSVSTLKIQRTQQEDSAVYLCASSSDSPASENIQYFGAGTRLSVL.

This sequence joins TRBV27 and TRBJ2-7; no clear D. The CDR3 is made up of 12 amino acids. Germline V gives CDR1 MNHEY, CDR2 SMNVEV (reference sequence). V lost 4 bases and J lost 8, with 12 bases in between. Here the CDR3 reads CASSSAGNKQYF. The DNA for the CDR3 is TGTGCCAGCAGTTCGGCAGGTAATAAGCAGTACTTC.

The genes are TRBV7-9 and TRBJ2-1; tentatively, D is TRBD1 or TRBD2 (5 bases each). Trimming cost V 8 bases and J 0 bases, with 17 bases left between them. Germline V gene data show CDR1 as SEHNR and CDR2 as FQNEAQ (reference sequence). This CDR3 is built from 16 residues. The CDR3 loop is CASSGSPLHSYNEQFF. In nucleotides, the CDR3 is TGTGCCAGCTCAGGGAGCCCACTCCACTCCTACAATGAGCAGTTCTTC.

V usage is TRBV6-5 and J usage is TRBJ2-3; D not resolved. The CDR3 is 13 amino acids. Trimming shortened V by 8 bases and J by 0 bases, and 9 bases separated the two germline ends. Germline-derived CDR1 and CDR2 are MNHEY and SVGAGI. The CDR3 DNA is TGTGCCAGCGGCGAGACTAGCACAGATACGCAGTATTTT. Protein sequence: CASGETSTDTQYF.

This rearrangement joins TRBV30 to TRBJ1-2; the D is unclear. CDR1 is GTSNPN, CDR2 SVGIG, per germline (reference sequence). Trimming pared 0 bases from V and 3 bases from J, leaving 8 bases between. The CDR3 is made up of 13 amino acids. In DNA, the CDR3 is TGTGCCTGGAGTGTAGGAGTTTACTATGGCTACACCTTC. It is translated as CAWSVGVYYGYTF.

The rearrangement joins TRBV19 to TRBJ2-7, with TRBD1 matching 10 bases. There are 15 residues in the CDR3. Germline V gives CDR1 LNHDA, CDR2 SQIVND (reference sequence). V dropped 7 bases and J dropped 3; count of bases not matched to a gene: 9. The CDR3 region is CASTERQGAHYEQYF. CDR3 coding DNA: TGTGCCAGTACAGAACGACAGGGGGCCCACTACGAGCAGTACTTC. Variable domain in full (rest from reference TRBV19 and TRBJ2-7): DGGITQSPKYLFRKEGQNVTLSCEQNLNHDAMYWYRQDPGQGLRLIYYSQIVNDFQKGDIAEGYSVSREKKESFPLTVTSAQKNPTAFYLCASTERQGAHYEQYFGPGTRLTVT.

V and J are TRBV7-3 and TRBJ2-7; 8 nucleotides align to TRBD1. J gave up 6 bases and V 4 bases, and 2 bases lay outside the gene matches. The length of the CDR3 is 12 residues. Germline lookup yields CDR1 SGHTA and CDR2 FQGTGA. The CDR3 reads CASSSTGGEQYF. The CDR3, as DNA: TGTGCCAGCAGCTCTACAGGGGGCGAGCAGTACTTC.

The chain links TRBV7-9 to TRBJ2-1; D is perhaps TRBD2 (5 bases). The CDR3 sequence is 15 residues long. Germline CDR1 SEHNR, CDR2 FQNEAQ (reference sequence). The V gene lost 0 bases and the J gene lost 2 bases, with 8 bases spanning the gap. DNA for the CDR3: TGTGCCAGCAGCTTAGCTTGGGGAGCCTACAATGAGCAGTTCTTC. As protein: CASSLAWGAYNEQFF.

This rearrangement joins TRBV9 to TRBJ1-2; D remains unclear. The CDR3 totals 16 residues. CDR1 SGDLS and CDR2 YYNGEE come from the germline V gene. V was pared by 4 bases and J by 4 bases, with 20 bases between. For the CDR3, the DNA is TGTGCCAGCAGCCCCGCCGGAGATGGGGTTTCCTATGGCTACACCTTC. Translating it yields CASSPAGDGVSYGYTF.

Points on this clone: Distinct nucleotide sequences in the sample also encode this CDR3. This chain connects TRBV6-5 to TRBJ1-1, with 9 bases aligning to TRBD1. Trimming at V came to 5 bases and at J to 5 bases, leaving 3 bases not matched to a gene. CDR1 MNHEY and CDR2 SVGAGI come from the germline V gene. This CDR3 is built from 13 residues. In DNA form, the CDR3 reads TGTGCCAGCAGTGGGACAGGGAGTACTGAAGCTTTCTTT. It encodes CASSGTGSTEAFF.

This clone was observed once. This chain uses TRBV4-1 with TRBJ2-7, with 9 bases fitting TRBD1. Germline V gene data show CDR1 as MGHRA and CDR2 as YSYEKL. This CDR3 has 16 residues. Unmatched junction bases numbered 7, after V lost 1 base and J lost 3 bases. CDR3 DNA sequence: TGCGCCAGCAGCCAAGCCCCCGGGACAGGGTACTACGAGCAGTACTTC. Amino acid sequence: CASSQAPGTGYYEQYF.

J is TRBJ2-7 and V is TRBV5-8; TRBD1 is a possible D gene (6 bases). The CDR3 is 12 amino acids. CDR1 SGHTS and CDR2 YDEGEE come from the germline V gene. V lost 1 base and J lost 6, with 8 bases in between. DNA for the CDR3: TGTGCCAGCAGCTTGAAGGGGGTCGAGCAGTACTTC. Protein product: CASSLKGVEQYF. Filled out from reference TRBV5-8 and TRBJ2-7, the complete variable domain reads EAGVTQSPTHLIKTRGQQATLRCSPISGHTSVYWYQQALGLGLQFLLWYDEGEERNRGNFPPRFSGRQFPNYSSELNVNALELEDSALYLCASSLKGVEQYFGPGTRLTVT.

The rearrangement joins TRBV10-2 to TRBJ2-7; the D is unclear. Germline loops: CDR1 WSHSY, CDR2 SAAADI. The germline V and J ends were trimmed by 2 bases and 3 bases, with 8 bases remaining between them. The CDR3 loop spans 13 amino acids. The CDR3 loop reads CASSERKNYEQYF. DNA of the CDR3: TGCGCCAGCAGTGAGAGAAAAAACTACGAGCAGTACTTC.

V usage is TRBV30 and J usage is TRBJ2-7, with D unresolved. Germline CDR1 is GTSNPN and CDR2 is SVGIG (reference sequence). Trimming left V 0 bases short and J 6 bases short, with 12 bases between. The CDR3 totals 13 residues. The CDR3 DNA reads TGTGCCTGGAGTGTAGTGGCAGGCGGCGAGCAGTACTTC. As protein: CAWSVVAGGEQYF.

Note on this clone: The sample carries other DNA sequences with the same CDR3. The chain is built from TRBV27 and TRBJ1-1, with 8 nucleotides matching TRBD1. The V segment lost 5 bases and the J segment 5 bases; nucleotides outside the gene matches: 7. The CDR3 spans 14 residues. The germline gives CDR1 MNHEY, CDR2 SMNVEV (reference sequence). CDR3 sequence reads: CASSAGQGGTEAFF. CDR3 coding DNA: TGTGCCAGCAGTGCCGGACAGGGCGGTACTGAAGCTTTCTTT.

The rearrangement joins TRBV30 to TRBJ1-4; 8 bases map to TRBD1. The CDR3 covers 14 residues. V lost 3 bases, J lost 6 bases, and 6 bases stayed unmatched. Germline-derived CDR1 and CDR2 are GTSNPN and SVGIG (reference sequence). DNA of the CDR3: TGTGCCTGGAGCTATGGGACAGGTGATGAAAAACTGTTTTTT. It is translated as CAWSYGTGDEKLFF.

The rearrangement uses TRBV4-1 and TRBJ2-7, with D perhaps matching TRBD2 (6 bases). This CDR3 comprises 11 residues. The V end lost 5 bases, the J end lost 7 bases, and 9 bases lay between the germline ends. Germline CDR1 MGHRA, CDR2 YSYEKL. The CDR3 coding sequence is TGCGCCAGCAGCGAGGCGGGGGAGCAGTACTTC. Protein sequence: CASSEAGEQYF.

The CDR3 here is CASSVGDLSYNEQFF. The CDR3 DNA sequence: TGTGCCAGCAGCGTAGGGGATCTCTCCTACAATGAGCAGTTCTTC. This rearrangement joins TRBV9 to TRBJ2-1, with no clear D. This CDR3 has 15 amino acids. Trimming shortened V by 0 bases and J by 0 bases, and 7 bases separated the two germline ends. Germline V gives CDR1 SGDLS, CDR2 YYNGEE.

The gene calls are TRBV6-5 and TRBJ2-7; maybe TRBD1 (7 bases). The V end lost 2 bases, the J end lost 1 base, and 12 bases lay between the germline ends. The V gene's germline CDR1 is MNHEY and CDR2 SVGAGI. This CDR3 is 15 amino acids long. The CDR3 loop is CASSYGGTASYEQYF. The CDR3 region has the DNA TGTGCCAGCAGTTACGGGGGGACAGCATCCTACGAGCAGTACTTC.

The chain is built from TRBV27 and TRBJ1-1; weak D call: TRBD1 (5 bases). The V and J ends lost 5 bases and 2 bases respectively, with 15 bases between them. Germline CDR1 and CDR2: MNHEY and SMNVEV (reference sequence). The CDR3 is 15 residues long. CDR3 loop: CASSNLDSLNTEAFF. The CDR3 region has the DNA TGTGCCAGCAGTAACCTCGACAGCCTAAACACTGAAGCTTTCTTT.

V and J are TRBV5-4 and TRBJ1-1; weak D call: TRBD1 (6 bases). Germline-derived CDR1 and CDR2 are SGHNT and YYREEE (reference sequence). The V end was cut by 4 bases, the J end by 4 bases, with 14 bases between. The CDR3 spans 14 residues. The CDR3 here is CASSPDRSFTEAFF. The DNA of the CDR3 is TGTGCCAGCAGCCCCGACAGGAGTTTCACTGAAGCTTTCTTT.

This chain connects TRBV27 to TRBJ1-1; 7 bases are shared with TRBD1. V lost 6 bases and J lost 4; bases outside the gene matches: 5. The length of the CDR3 is 13 residues. CDR1 and CDR2 (germline): MNHEY, SMNVEV (reference sequence). The CDR3 loop reads CASSNNRGTEAFF. The CDR3, as DNA: TGTGCCAGCAGCAATAACAGGGGCACTGAAGCTTTCTTT.

V and J are TRBV18 and TRBJ1-1; 7 bases are a match to TRBD1. The germline CDR1 and CDR2 sequences are KGHSH and LQKENI. Unmatched junction bases numbered 11, after V lost 3 bases and J lost 4 bases. The CDR3 extends over 16 amino acids. The CDR3 DNA sequence: TGTGCCAGCTCACCCGACGACAGGGTGAGATTCACTGAAGCTTTCTTT. Translation: CASSPDDRVRFTEAFF. Full variable domain (outside the CDR3, taken from reference TRBV18 and TRBJ1-1): NAGVMQNPRHLVRRRGQEARLRCSPMKGHSHVYWYRQLPEEGLKFMVYLQKENIIDESGMPKERFSAEFPKEGPSILRIQQVVRGDSAAYFCASSPDDRVRFTEAFFGQGTRLTVV.

Points on this clone: The same CDR3 arises from other DNA sequences in this sample as well. The genes are TRBV9 and TRBJ2-1; D may match TRBD1 or TRBD2 (5 bases each). CDR1 and CDR2 from the germline V gene are SGDLS and YYNGEE. Trimming removed 3 bases at V and 0 bases at J, with 7 bases between. This CDR3 contains 14 residues. CDR3 residues: CASSGGSSYNEQFF. Written as DNA, the CDR3 is TGTGCCAGCAGCGGGGGGTCCTCCTACAATGAGCAGTTCTTC.

This chain's CDR3 is CASSASGISYNEQFF. The DNA for the CDR3 is TGCGCCAGCAGTGCTAGCGGGATCTCCTACAATGAGCAGTTCTTC. The rearrangement uses TRBV10-2 and TRBJ2-1; 9 bases line up with TRBD2. CDR1 is WSHSY and CDR2 is SAAADI in the germline V gene. V lost 4 bases and J lost 0; bases outside the gene matches: 1. This CDR3 is 15 amino acids long.

This chain uses TRBV6-5 with TRBJ2-1, with 15 bases that match TRBD2. The CDR3 is 16 amino acids. V lost 4 bases and J lost 9; bases outside the gene matches: 7. Germline loops: CDR1 MNHEY, CDR2 SVGAGI. In DNA form, the CDR3 reads TGTGCCAGCAGTTCCGGGACTAGCGGGAGGTTTAGTGAGCAGTTCTTC. Translating it yields CASSSGTSGRFSEQFF.

The chain employs TRBV15 and TRBJ2-5; either TRBD1 or TRBD2 may supply D (5 bases each). The germline gives CDR1 LNHNV, CDR2 YYDKDF (reference sequence). The CDR3 contains 12 residues. The ends were cut back, 5 bases at V and 5 bases at J, with 9 bases in the middle. The CDR3 loop reads CATSEGQETQYF. The CDR3 bases are TGTGCCACCAGCGAGGGGCAGGAGACCCAGTACTTC.

About this clone: Other DNA variants within this sample encode the same CDR3. The chain links TRBV2 to TRBJ1-4; D gene unclear. V was clipped by 0 bases and J by 5 bases, with 4 bases between them. Per the germline V gene, CDR1 is SNHLY and CDR2 is FYNNEI. CDR3 length: 13 amino acids. CDR3 in amino acids: CASSEALNEKLFF. The CDR3 DNA sequence: TGTGCCAGCAGTGAAGCGTTAAATGAAAAACTGTTTTTT.

The sample holds one count of this clone. The chain is built from TRBV5-1 and TRBJ2-3; D is undetermined. V was pared by 6 bases and J by 0 bases, with 14 bases between. Looked up from germline, CDR1 is SGHRS and CDR2 is YFSETQ. The CDR3 runs to 15 residues. CDR3: CASKLRRASTDTQYF. The CDR3 nucleotides read TGCGCCAGCAAGCTTAGACGGGCCAGCACAGATACGCAGTATTTT.